The 25 T cell receptor beta chains presented below share a single source sample, sequenced in a study of T cells expressing NK-cell markers. TCRdb reanalyzed the 5' RACE reads and collapses them to one entry per CDR3 protein, without DNA. This table lists around 470,000 distinct CDR3 sequences. Sequenced sample: blood T cells: a sorted CD56 or NKG2C T cell subset, CD4+ or CD8+ T cells, or bulk PBMC T cells (not recorded which). The receptor set was obtained from a woman between 50 and 59 years old in good health.

The rearrangement links TRBV6-1 to TRBJ2-3. This CDR3 has 12 amino acids. The V gene's germline CDR1 is MNHNS and CDR2 SASEGT. CDR3 residues: CASSEFVDTQYF.

The CDR3 is CATSPLGGSISYEQYF. V is TRBV15 and J is TRBJ2-7; TCRdb picks TRBD1, but there is no DNA to check that call. Germline V gene sequence: CDR1 LNHNV, CDR2 YYDKDF (reference sequence). This CDR3 contains 16 residues.

V gene TRBV12-3 or TRBV12-4 combines with J gene TRBJ2-1; as DNA is missing, the TRBD2 call by TCRdb cannot be tested. This CDR3 is 14 amino acids long. The CDR3 is CASTLVAGNNEQFF.

This rearrangement joins TRBV6-1 to TRBJ2-4; the TCRdb D gene call, TRBD1, has no DNA to confirm it. The CDR3 has 16 amino acids. CDR1 is MNHNS and CDR2 is SASEGT in the germline V gene. The chain's CDR3 is CASSEWGAVAKNIQYF.

V is TRBV3-1 and J is TRBJ1-5. The CDR3 spans 18 residues. Germline V gives CDR1 LGHDT, CDR2 YNNKEL (reference sequence). The CDR3 loop is CASSQDPPLGQDNQPQHF.

V usage is TRBV20-1 and J usage is TRBJ2-7. The germline V gene encodes CDR1 DFQATT and CDR2 SNEGSKA (reference sequence). This CDR3 comprises 13 residues. CDR3 loop: CSAYRESPYEQYF.

V and J are TRBV7-2 and TRBJ2-1. Germline CDR1 and CDR2: SGHTA and FQGNSA. This CDR3 has 15 residues. The CDR3 protein is CASSLSVGSYNEQFF.

CDR3 protein: CASSRVAGRVSPLHF. J is TRBJ1-6 and V is TRBV11-2. Germline V gene sequence: CDR1 SGHAT, CDR2 FQNNGV. The length of the CDR3 is 15 residues.

The rearrangement links TRBV5-1 to TRBJ2-3; TCRdb reports TRBD2, a call that lacks DNA to check it against. The CDR3 sequence is 15 residues long. The germline gives CDR1 SGHRS, CDR2 YFSETQ. The CDR3 region is CASSTTSGRTDTQYF.

The rearrangement joins TRBV12-3 or TRBV12-4 to TRBJ1-5. The CDR3 extends over 14 amino acids. The CDR3 loop is CASSLGRENQPQHF.

The rearrangement links TRBV9 to TRBJ1-3. CDR1 is SGDLS, CDR2 YYNGEE, per germline. The CDR3 has 15 amino acids. This chain's CDR3 is CASSHPNLAGNTIYF.

The chain links TRBV30 to TRBJ2-1; lacking DNA, the TRBD1 call made by TCRdb goes unchecked. CDR3 length: 15 residues. CDR1 is GTSNPN, CDR2 SVGIG, per germline (reference sequence). The CDR3 protein is CAWSDGQSSYNEQFF.

The chain recombines TRBV7-9 with TRBJ1-1. CDR3 size: 13 residues. Germline CDR1 reads SEHNR; CDR2 reads FQNEAQ (reference sequence). This CDR3 reads CASSDLMNTEAFF.

The chain links TRBV29-1 to TRBJ2-1; TCRdb lists TRBD2, though no DNA is available to test this call. Germline values: CDR1 SQVTM, CDR2 ANQGSEA. The length of the CDR3 is 15 residues. The CDR3 reads CSVEDPSGNYNEQFF.

V and J are TRBV30 and TRBJ2-1; TCRdb selects TRBD2, and the lack of DNA leaves this call unchecked. The CDR3 runs to 12 residues. Germline V gene data show CDR1 as GTSNPN and CDR2 as SVGIG (reference sequence). The CDR3 sequence: CAWRPLGPAQFF.

The chain couples TRBV7-3 to TRBJ2-3; there is no DNA to check the TCRdb D call of TRBD1. Germline CDR1 and CDR2: SGHTA and FQGTGA. This CDR3 contains 16 residues. Here the CDR3 reads CASSLYGTGTPDTQYF.

The gene calls are TRBV6-6 and TRBJ1-1; the D call from TCRdb, TRBD1, cannot be confirmed without DNA. The germline CDR1 and CDR2 sequences are MNHNY and SVGAGI (reference sequence). The CDR3 is 14 amino acids. The CDR3 loop is CASSLAGVNTEAFF.

The rearrangement uses TRBV5-1 and TRBJ2-2; TCRdb reports TRBD2, a call that lacks DNA to check it against. Germline V gene lookup returns CDR1 SGHRS and CDR2 YFSETQ. CDR3 length: 12 residues. The CDR3 loop reads CASSSLAGELFF.

The chain's CDR3 is CASSMTAGGQETQYF. The V call is TRBV7-2, the J call TRBJ2-5; the TCRdb D gene call, TRBD2, has no DNA to confirm it. The CDR3 is 15 amino acids. Germline assignment: CDR1 SGHTA and CDR2 FQGNSA.

The V call is TRBV6-4, the J call TRBJ2-1; the TCRdb D gene call, TRBD1, has no DNA to confirm it. The CDR3 length is 12 residues. In germline, CDR1 is MRHNA, CDR2 SNTAGT. The CDR3: CASGYRGGEQFF.

The rearrangement uses TRBV6-2 or TRBV6-3 and TRBJ2-3; TCRdb lists TRBD2, though no DNA is available to test this call. CDR1 and CDR2 (germline): MNHEY, SVGEGT. This CDR3 has 16 residues. CDR3 in amino acids: CASSYRSGESTDTQYF.

This chain links TRBV29-1 with TRBJ2-7. The CDR3 loop spans 13 amino acids. Germline assignment: CDR1 SQVTM and CDR2 ANQGSEA. The CDR3 region is CSALSQGNYEQYF.

The gene calls are TRBV10-3 and TRBJ2-3. The CDR3 has 12 residues. Germline-derived CDR1 and CDR2 are ENHRY and SYGVKD. The chain's CDR3 is CAISETQDTQYF.

This chain joins TRBV12-3 or TRBV12-4 and TRBJ2-3. The CDR3 length is 12 residues. CDR3 sequence reads: CASSGVVDTQYF.

The genes are TRBV5-1 and TRBJ1-2; TCRdb reports TRBD1, a call that lacks DNA to check it against. Germline CDR1 and CDR2: SGHRS and YFSETQ. The CDR3 runs 17 residues. The CDR3 loop is CASSLVSASPANYGYTF.